This record looks at one T cell receptor (beta chain) sequence and its context. The data derive from a study of T cell responses to AZD1222 COVID-19 vaccine. V lost 7 bases and J 10 bases, leaving 20 bases between the germline ends. CDR3 length: 15 amino acids. CDR1 is MDHEN and CDR2 is SYDVKM in the germline V gene. Sequenced by immunoSEQ multiplex PCR; TCRdb stores in-frame clones only, minus some. The sample consists of roughly 50,000 clones, over 75% of them appearing once. This specimen was peripheral blood, taken 28 days after the second AZD1222 dose. V and J are TRBV28 and TRBJ1-6, with TRBD1 as a possible D gene (6 bases). The receptor was isolated from an adult who received the AZD1222 COVID-19 vaccine. The CDR3 loop is CASNWEGGTGSPLHF. CDR3 coding DNA: TGTGCCAGCAACTGGGAGGGGGGTACAGGGTCACCCCTCCACTTT.